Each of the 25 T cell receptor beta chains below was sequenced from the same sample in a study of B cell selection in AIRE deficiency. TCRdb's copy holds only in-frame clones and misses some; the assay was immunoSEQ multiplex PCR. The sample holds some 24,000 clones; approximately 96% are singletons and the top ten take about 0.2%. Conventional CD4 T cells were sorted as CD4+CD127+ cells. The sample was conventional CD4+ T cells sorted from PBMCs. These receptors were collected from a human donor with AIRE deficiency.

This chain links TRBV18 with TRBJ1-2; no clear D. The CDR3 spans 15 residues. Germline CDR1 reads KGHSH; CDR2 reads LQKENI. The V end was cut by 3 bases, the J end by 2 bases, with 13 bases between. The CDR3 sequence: CASSPDPSSNYGYTF. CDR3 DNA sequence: TGTGCCAGCTCACCGGACCCTTCGTCGAACTATGGCTACACCTTC.

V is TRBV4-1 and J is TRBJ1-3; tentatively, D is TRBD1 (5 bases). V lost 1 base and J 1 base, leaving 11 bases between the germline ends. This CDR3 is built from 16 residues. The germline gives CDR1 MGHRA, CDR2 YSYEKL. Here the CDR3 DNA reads TGCGCCAGCAGCCAAGGCCCCCGGGGGTCTGGAAACACCATATATTTT. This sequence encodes CASSQGPRGSGNTIYF.

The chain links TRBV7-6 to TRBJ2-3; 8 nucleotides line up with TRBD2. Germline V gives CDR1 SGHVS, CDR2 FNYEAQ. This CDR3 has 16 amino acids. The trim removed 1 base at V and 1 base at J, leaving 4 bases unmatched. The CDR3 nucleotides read TGTGCCAGCAGCTTAGGCGGACTAGCACGCACAGATACGCAGTATTTT. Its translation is CASSLGGLARTDTQYF.

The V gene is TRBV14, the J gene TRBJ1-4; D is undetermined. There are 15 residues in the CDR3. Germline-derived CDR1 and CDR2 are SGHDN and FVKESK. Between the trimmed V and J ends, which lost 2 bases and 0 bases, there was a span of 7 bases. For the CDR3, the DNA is TGTGCCAGCAGCCAACGGACCACAACTAATGAAAAACTGTTTTTT. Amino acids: CASSQRTTTNEKLFF. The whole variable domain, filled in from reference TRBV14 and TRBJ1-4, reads EAGVTQFPSHSVIEKGQTVTLRCDPISGHDNLYWYRRVMGKEIKFLLHFVKESKQDESGMPNNRFLAERTGGTYSTLKVQPAELEDSGVYFCASSQRTTTNEKLFFGSGTQLSVL.

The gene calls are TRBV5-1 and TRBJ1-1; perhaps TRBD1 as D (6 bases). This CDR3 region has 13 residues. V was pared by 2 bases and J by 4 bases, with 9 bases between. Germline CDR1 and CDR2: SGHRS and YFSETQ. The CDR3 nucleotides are TGCGCCAGCAGCTTACAGGGAGGCACTGAAGCTTTCTTT. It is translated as CASSLQGGTEAFF.

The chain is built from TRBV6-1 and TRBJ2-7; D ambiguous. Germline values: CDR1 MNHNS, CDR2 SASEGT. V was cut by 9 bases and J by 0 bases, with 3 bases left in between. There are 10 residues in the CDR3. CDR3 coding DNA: TGTGCCAGTCTCTCCTACGAGCAGTACTTC. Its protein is CASLSYEQYF.

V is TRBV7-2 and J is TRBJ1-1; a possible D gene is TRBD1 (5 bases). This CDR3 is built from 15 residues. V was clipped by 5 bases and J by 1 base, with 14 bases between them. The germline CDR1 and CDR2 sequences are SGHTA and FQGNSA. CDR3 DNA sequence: TGTGCCAGCAGCCCGACGAGGGGAAGGAACACTGAAGCTTTCTTT. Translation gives CASSPTRGRNTEAFF. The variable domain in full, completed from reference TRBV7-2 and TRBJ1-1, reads GAGVSQSPSNKVTEKGKDVELRCDPISGHTALYWYRQSLGQGLEFLIYFQGNSAPDKSGLPSDRFSAERTGGSVSTLTIQRTQQEDSAVYLCASSPTRGRNTEAFFGQGTRLTVV.

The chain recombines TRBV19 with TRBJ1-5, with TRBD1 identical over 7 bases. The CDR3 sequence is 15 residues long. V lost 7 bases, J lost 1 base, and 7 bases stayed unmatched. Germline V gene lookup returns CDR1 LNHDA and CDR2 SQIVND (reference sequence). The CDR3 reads CASKTGTESNQPQHF. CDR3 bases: TGTGCCAGTAAGACAGGGACGGAGAGCAATCAGCCCCAGCATTTT. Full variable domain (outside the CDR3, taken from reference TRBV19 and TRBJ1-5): DGGITQSPKYLFRKEGQNVTLSCEQNLNHDAMYWYRQDPGQGLRLIYYSQIVNDFQKGDIAEGYSVSREKKESFPLTVTSAQKNPTAFYLCASKTGTESNQPQHFGDGTRLSIL.

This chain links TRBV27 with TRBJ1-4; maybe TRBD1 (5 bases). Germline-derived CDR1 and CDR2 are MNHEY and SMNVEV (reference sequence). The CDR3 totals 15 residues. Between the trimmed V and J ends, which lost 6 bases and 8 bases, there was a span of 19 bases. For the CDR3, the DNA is TGTGCCAGCAGGACCTGGGGGGGGATAGGAGAAAAACTGTTTTTT. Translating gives CASRTWGGIGEKLFF.

CDR3 protein: CASGVAGVSYEQYF. For the CDR3, the DNA is TGTGCCAGCGGGGTAGCGGGGGTCTCCTACGAGCAGTACTTC. The V and J genes are TRBV6-6 and TRBJ2-7; 9 bases are shared with TRBD2. V trimming: 8 bases; J trimming: 0 bases; junction bases outside the gene matches: 5. This CDR3 is 14 amino acids long. The germline gives CDR1 MNHNY, CDR2 SVGAGI (reference sequence).

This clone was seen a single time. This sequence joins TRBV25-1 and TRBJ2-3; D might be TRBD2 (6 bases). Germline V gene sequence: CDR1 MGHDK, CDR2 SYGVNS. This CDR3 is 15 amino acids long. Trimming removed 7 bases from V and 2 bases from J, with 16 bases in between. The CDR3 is CASIGIWDSTDTQYF. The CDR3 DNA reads TGTGCCAGCATAGGTATCTGGGACTCCACAGATACGCAGTATTTT.

As DNA, the CDR3 is TGTGCCAGCAGCTTAGTGACAGGGCGAGAGACCCAGTACTTC. Its protein is CASSLVTGRETQYF. The chain carries TRBV11-1 and TRBJ2-5, with 7 bases fitting TRBD1. This CDR3 comprises 14 residues. CDR1 SGHAT and CDR2 FQDESV come from the germline V gene (reference sequence). The J segment lost 4 bases and the V segment lost 1 base, leaving 3 bases of the junction unmatched.

DNA of the CDR3: TGTGCCACCCGGGACATCCCCAAAAACATTCAGTACTTC. This codes for CATRDIPKNIQYF. V usage is TRBV19 and J usage is TRBJ2-4, with D perhaps matching TRBD1 (6 bases). The CDR3 runs 13 residues. CDR1 is LNHDA, CDR2 SQIVND, per germline (reference sequence). Trimming removed 10 bases at V and 2 bases at J, with 12 bases between. The full variable domain, in which reference TRBV19 and TRBJ2-4 provide the parts outside the CDR3, is DGGITQSPKYLFRKEGQNVTLSCEQNLNHDAMYWYRQDPGQGLRLIYYSQIVNDFQKGDIAEGYSVSREKKESFPLTVTSAQKNPTAFYLCATRDIPKNIQYFGAGTRLSVL.

DNA for the CDR3: TGTGCCAGTAGGCCCCAGACTAGCGGGAGGGAAGAGACCCAGTACTTC. This encodes CASRPQTSGREETQYF. The rearrangement uses TRBV19 and TRBJ2-5; 14 bases fit TRBD2. The V and J ends lost 6 bases and 3 bases, in that order; junction bases with no gene match: 6. The length of the CDR3 is 16 residues. Germline CDR1 is LNHDA and CDR2 is SQIVND (reference sequence).

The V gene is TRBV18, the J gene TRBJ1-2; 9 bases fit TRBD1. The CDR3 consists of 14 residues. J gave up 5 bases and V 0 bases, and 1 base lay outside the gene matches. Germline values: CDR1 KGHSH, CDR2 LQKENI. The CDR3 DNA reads TGTGCCAGCTCACCACCTGGACAGGGGTATGGCTACACCTTC. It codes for CASSPPGQGYGYTF.

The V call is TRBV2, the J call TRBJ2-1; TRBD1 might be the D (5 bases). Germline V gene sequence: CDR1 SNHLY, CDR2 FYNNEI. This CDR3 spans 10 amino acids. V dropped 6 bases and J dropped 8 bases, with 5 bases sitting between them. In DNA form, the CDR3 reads TGTGCCAGCAGCAGGGATGAGCAGTTCTTC. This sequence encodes CASSRDEQFF.

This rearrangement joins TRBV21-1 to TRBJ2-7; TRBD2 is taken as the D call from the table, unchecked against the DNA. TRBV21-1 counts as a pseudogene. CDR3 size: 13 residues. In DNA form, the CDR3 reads TGTGCCAGCAGTCCAGCGGAACCCTACGAGCAGTACTTC. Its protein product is CASSPAEPYEQYF.

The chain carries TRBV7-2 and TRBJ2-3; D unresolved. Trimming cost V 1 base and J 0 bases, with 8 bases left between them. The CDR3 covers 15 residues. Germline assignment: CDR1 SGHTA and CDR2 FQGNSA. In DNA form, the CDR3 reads TGTGCCAGCAGCTTAGGAGCGCCAAGCACAGATACGCAGTATTTT. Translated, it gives CASSLGAPSTDTQYF.

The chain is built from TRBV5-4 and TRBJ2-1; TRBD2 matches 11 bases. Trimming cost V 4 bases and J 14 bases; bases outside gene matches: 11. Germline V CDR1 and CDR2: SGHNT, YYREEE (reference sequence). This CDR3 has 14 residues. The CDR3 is CASSPPTSGGVEFF. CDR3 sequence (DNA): TGTGCCAGCAGCCCACCCACTAGCGGGGGTGTGGAGTTCTTC. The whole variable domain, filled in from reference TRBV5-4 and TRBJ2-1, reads ETGVTQSPTHLIKTRGQQVTLRCSSQSGHNTVSWYQQALGQGPQFIFQYYREEENGRGNFPPRFSGLQFPNYSSELNVNALELDDSALYLCASSPPTSGGVEFFGPGTRLTVL.

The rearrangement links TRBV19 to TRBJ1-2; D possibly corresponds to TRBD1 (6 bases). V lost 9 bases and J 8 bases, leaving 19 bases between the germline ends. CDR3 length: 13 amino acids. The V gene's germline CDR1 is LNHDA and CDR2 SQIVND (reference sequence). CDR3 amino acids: CASLLAGTTGYTF. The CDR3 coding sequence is TGTGCCAGCTTACTCGCCGGGACAACGGGCTACACCTTC.

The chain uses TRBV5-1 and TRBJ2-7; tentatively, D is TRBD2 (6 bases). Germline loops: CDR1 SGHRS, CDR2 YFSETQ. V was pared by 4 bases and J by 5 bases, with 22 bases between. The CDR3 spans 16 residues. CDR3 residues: CASSPGGLSGAHEQYF. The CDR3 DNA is TGCGCCAGCAGCCCCGGGGGTCTTTCGGGAGCCCACGAGCAGTACTTC.

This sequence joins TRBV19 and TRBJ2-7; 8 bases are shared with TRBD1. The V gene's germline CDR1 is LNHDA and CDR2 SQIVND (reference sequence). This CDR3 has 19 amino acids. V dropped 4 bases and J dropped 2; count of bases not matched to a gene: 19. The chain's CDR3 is CASSTRGWQGAKPTYEQYF. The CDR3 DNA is TGTGCCAGTAGTACACGGGGTTGGCAGGGGGCTAAGCCAACCTACGAGCAGTACTTC.

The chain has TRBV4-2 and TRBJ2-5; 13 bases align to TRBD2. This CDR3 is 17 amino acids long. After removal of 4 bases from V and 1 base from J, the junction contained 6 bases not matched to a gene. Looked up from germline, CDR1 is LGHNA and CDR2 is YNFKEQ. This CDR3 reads CASSLTRTSGGQETQYF. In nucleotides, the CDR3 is TGTGCCAGCAGCCTAACTCGGACTAGCGGGGGCCAAGAGACCCAGTACTTC.

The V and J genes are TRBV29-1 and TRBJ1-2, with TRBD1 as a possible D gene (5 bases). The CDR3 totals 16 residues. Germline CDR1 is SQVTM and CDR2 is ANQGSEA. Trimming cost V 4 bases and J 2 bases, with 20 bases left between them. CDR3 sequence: CSVVVVGGSKNYGYTF. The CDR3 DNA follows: TGCAGCGTTGTAGTTGTTGGGGGGTCGAAAAACTATGGCTACACCTTC. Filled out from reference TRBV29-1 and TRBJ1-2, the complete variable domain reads SAVISQKPSRDICQRGTSLTIQCQVDSQVTMMFWYRQQPGQSLTLIATANQGSEATYESGFVIDKFPISRPNLTFSTLTVSNMSPEDSSIYLCSVVVVGGSKNYGYTFGSGTRLTVV.

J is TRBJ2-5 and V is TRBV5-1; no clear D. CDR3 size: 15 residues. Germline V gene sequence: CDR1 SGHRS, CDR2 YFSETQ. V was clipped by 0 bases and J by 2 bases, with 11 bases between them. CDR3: CASSLVGASQETQYF. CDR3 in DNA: TGCGCCAGCAGCTTGGTAGGTGCCAGTCAAGAGACCCAGTACTTC. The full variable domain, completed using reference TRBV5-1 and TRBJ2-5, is KAGVTQTPRYLIKTRGQQVTLSCSPISGHRSVSWYQQTPGQGLQFLFEYFSETQRNKGNFPGRFSGRQFSNSRSEMNVSTLELGDSALYLCASSLVGASQETQYFGPGTRLLVL.